This T cell receptor beta chain was identified during a study of T cell changes during pregnancy in multiple sclerosis (dated by TCRdb to between 2019 and 2020). About the full investigation: Changes in the T cell repertoire over the course of pregnancy were examined in this study in women with multiple sclerosis.

V loses 1 base at its end and J loses 1 base; junction bases beyond the gene matches: 1. CDR1 and CDR2 are read off the germline V gene as MGHRA and YSYEKL. Including cysteine and phenylalanine, the CDR3 has 15 amino acids. Just the 45-base CDR3 DNA is kept, in frame starting at base 1. Library prep was done by the immunoSEQ multiplex PCR assay. The source is immuneACCESS, and TCRdb retained only in-frame sequences with V and J called. Part of the clones is not carried over; for the studies checked, unresolved V genes explain less than half of this, and the remainder is unexplained. In this sample the table shows more than 30,000 clones, roughly 92% of which occur a single time. The biggest ten clones account for 1.2% of the sample. Concerning this clone itself: No antigen is known for it. Base qualities were left out, and no much larger clone turns up one base away.

The sequence joins TRBV4-1 to TRBJ1-5, with 7 bases aligning to TRBD1. The TCR sequence derives from a female donor with multiple sclerosis, enrolled in a pregnancy study. The sample consisted of PBMCs (not recorded whether the cells were cultured). The sequenced DNA is TGCGCCAGCAGCCAAGCGGACAGGAGCAATCAGCCCCAGCATTTT. Its coded protein is CASSQADRSNQPQHF.